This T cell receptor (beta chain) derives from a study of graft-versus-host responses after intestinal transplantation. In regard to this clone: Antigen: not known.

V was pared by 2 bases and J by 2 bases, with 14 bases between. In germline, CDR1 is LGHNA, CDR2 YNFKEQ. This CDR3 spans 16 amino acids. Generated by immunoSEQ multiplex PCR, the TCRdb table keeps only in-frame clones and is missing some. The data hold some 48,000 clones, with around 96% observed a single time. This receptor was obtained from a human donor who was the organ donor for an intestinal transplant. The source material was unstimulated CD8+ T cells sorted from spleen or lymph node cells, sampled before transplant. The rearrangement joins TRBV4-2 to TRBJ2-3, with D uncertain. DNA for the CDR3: TGTGCCAGCAGCCAACGAGACACCGGCAACACAGATACGCAGTATTTT. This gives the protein CASSQRDTGNTDTQYF.